What follows are 31 T cell receptor beta chains derived from one specimen sequenced in a study of blood T cell repertoires in COVID-19 (dated by TCRdb to about 2020). The receptor library was made with the immunoSEQ multiplex PCR assay. TCRdb mirrors the immuneACCESS table, restricted to in-frame sequences. Some clones are absent from its copies; in checked studies, under half trace to an unresolved V gene, and the reason for the others is unknown. This sample holds 200,000 to 250,000 clones; about 86% were observed only once. The top ten clones comprise approximately 2.9% of the sample. Source material: peripheral blood. Receptors were obtained from a woman younger than 45 who had recovered from COVID-19.

The table lists this clone with a count of one. The chain carries TRBV28 and TRBJ1-1, with D unresolved. Trimming stripped 2 bases from V and 0 bases from J, with 7 bases between. Germline lookup yields CDR1 MDHEN and CDR2 SYDVKM. The CDR3 has 14 amino acids. This chain's CDR3 is CASSLPPLNTEAFF. DNA of the CDR3: TGTGCCAGCAGTTTACCTCCCTTGAACACTGAAGCTTTCTTT.

The chain is built from TRBV28 and TRBJ2-2; 8 nucleotides align to TRBD1. From germline, CDR1 is MDHEN and CDR2 SYDVKM. This CDR3 comprises 16 residues. V dropped 5 bases and J dropped 4; count of bases not matched to a gene: 9. The CDR3 nucleotides read TGTGCCAGCAGTACCAGGGGGCGCCCGGGCACCGGGGAGCTGTTTTTT. Residues: CASSTRGRPGTGELFF. Looking up the rest from reference TRBV28 and TRBJ2-2 gives the full variable domain: DVKVTQSSRYLVKRTGEKVFLECVQDMDHENMFWYRQDPGLGLRLIYFSYDVKMKEKGDIPEGYSVSREKKERFSLILESASTNQTSMYLCASSTRGRPGTGELFFGEGSRLTVL.

This clone has just one count. The chain carries TRBV3-1 (or the pseudogene TRBV3-2) and TRBJ2-7; 9 positions match TRBD2. CDR1 and CDR2 (germline): LGHDT, YNNKEL (reference sequence). Losses at the gene ends were 0 bases for V and 2 bases for J; bases not matched to a gene: 8. The CDR3 has 17 residues. The CDR3 coding sequence is TGTGCCAGCAGCCAAGAGGCCAGCGGGAGGAACCCCTACGAGCAGTACTTC. Protein: CASSQEASGRNPYEQYF.

The CDR3 region is CASSPREASGIYEQYF. The DNA of the CDR3 is TGTGCCAGCAGCCCTCGTGAAGCTAGCGGGATCTACGAGCAGTACTTC. The rearrangement uses TRBV7-9 and TRBJ2-7; 9 positions match TRBD2. Germline CDR1 reads SEHNR; CDR2 reads FQNEAQ (reference sequence). With 5 bases clipped from V and 3 bases from J, the junction kept 11 bases outside the gene matches. CDR3 length equals 16 residues.

The chain links TRBV30 to TRBJ2-7, with D maybe TRBD1 (6 bases). The length of the CDR3 is 14 residues. V was cut by 1 base and J by 0 bases, with 10 bases left in between. Germline V gene lookup returns CDR1 GTSNPN and CDR2 SVGIG (reference sequence). The CDR3 DNA is TGTGCCTGGAGTGGGGCAGGGGACTCCTACGAGCAGTACTTC. Amino acid sequence: CAWSGAGDSYEQYF.

J is TRBJ1-2 and V is TRBV9, with D maybe TRBD1 (5 bases). The CDR3 spans 13 residues. The germline V and J ends were trimmed by 0 bases and 5 bases, with 8 bases remaining between them. CDR1 SGDLS and CDR2 YYNGEE come from the germline V gene. The CDR3 sequence is CASSVVREYGYTF. The CDR3 DNA follows: TGTGCCAGCAGCGTAGTCAGGGAATATGGCTACACCTTC.

The chain carries TRBV11-3 and TRBJ2-1; 14 nucleotides line up with TRBD2. From germline, CDR1 is SGHNT and CDR2 YENEEA. Losses at the gene ends were 1 base for V and 9 bases for J; bases not matched to a gene: 8. This CDR3 comprises 17 residues. The CDR3 coding sequence is TGTGCCAGCAGCTTAGCCGGGGGACTAGCGGGAGCTAGTGAGCAGTTCTTC. Translation gives CASSLAGGLAGASEQFF.

To note about this clone: Other DNA sequences from this sample encode an identical CDR3 as well. The chain combines TRBV6-5 with TRBJ2-1; the D is unclear. The CDR3 extends over 15 amino acids. Trimming stripped 0 bases from V and 0 bases from J, with 6 bases between. Germline CDR1 is MNHEY and CDR2 is SVGAGI. CDR3 nucleotides: TGTGCCAGCAGTTACTCGGGCAGCTCCTACAATGAGCAGTTCTTC. It yields the protein CASSYSGSSYNEQFF.

The rearrangement links TRBV28 to TRBJ1-4; TRBD1 agrees at 11 bases. Germline assignment: CDR1 MDHEN and CDR2 SYDVKM. The CDR3 contains 15 residues. V lost 6 bases, J lost 7 bases, and 7 bases stayed unmatched. The CDR3 nucleotides read TGTGCCAGCAGACCCCGGGACAGGGGGAGTGAAAAACTGTTTTTT. It translates to CASRPRDRGSEKLFF.

The chain carries TRBV5-1 and TRBJ2-1; 9 bases are shared with TRBD2. With V trimmed by 4 bases and J by 9 bases, 8 bases remained unmatched. Germline V gene sequence: CDR1 SGHRS, CDR2 YFSETQ. The CDR3 totals 14 residues. CDR3 nucleotides: TGCGCCAGCAGCCCCCTAGCGGGAAAGAGTGAGCAGTTCTTC. Residues: CASSPLAGKSEQFF.

CDR3 protein: CASSQEGATGNIQYF. The CDR3 DNA sequence: TGTGCCAGCAGCCAAGAGGGGGCCACGGGGAACATTCAGTACTTC. This rearrangement joins TRBV4-2 to TRBJ2-4, with D maybe TRBD1 (6 bases). The CDR3 covers 15 residues. Germline V lookup: CDR1 LGHNA, CDR2 YNFKEQ. Trimming left V 0 bases short and J 7 bases short, with 13 bases between.

This clone was recorded only once. The gene calls are TRBV9 and TRBJ1-1, with a tentative D call TRBD1 (6 bases). Germline V gene data show CDR1 as SGDLS and CDR2 as YYNGEE. CDR3 length equals 14 residues. V gave up 0 bases and J gave up 4 bases, with 10 bases separating them. CDR3 in DNA: TGTGCCAGCAGCGTAGCTAGGGGGGGCACTGAAGCTTTCTTT. It translates to CASSVARGGTEAFF.

The chain uses TRBV7-9 and TRBJ2-3, with 10 bases that match TRBD2. J lost 3 bases, V lost 3 bases, and 9 bases had no gene match. Germline V gene data show CDR1 as SEHNR and CDR2 as FQNEAQ (reference sequence). The CDR3 is 17 amino acids. The CDR3 is CASSFSLAGAGTDTQYF. The CDR3, as DNA: TGTGCCAGCAGCTTCTCCCTAGCGGGGGCCGGTACAGATACGCAGTATTTT.

The rearrangement links TRBV29-1 to TRBJ1-2; D possibly corresponds to TRBD1 (6 bases). The CDR3 extends over 13 amino acids. V was pared by 4 bases and J by 2 bases, with 11 bases between. CDR1 is SQVTM, CDR2 ANQGSEA, per germline. This chain's CDR3 is CSVGGTSNYGYTF. CDR3 coding DNA: TGCAGCGTTGGGGGGACATCCAACTATGGCTACACCTTC.

The V gene is TRBV2, the J gene TRBJ2-2, with D perhaps TRBD1 (5 bases). Trimming left V 7 bases short and J 8 bases short, with 20 bases between. Germline lookup yields CDR1 SNHLY and CDR2 FYNNEI. CDR3 size: 15 residues. The CDR3 nucleotides read TGTGCCAGCAAAGGAAGGGCCAGGGTTGATGGGGAGCTGTTTTTT. Translated: CASKGRARVDGELFF.

The V gene is TRBV28, the J gene TRBJ2-7; D remains ambiguous. V was pared by 6 bases and J by 0 bases, with 15 bases between. Germline CDR1 reads MDHEN; CDR2 reads SYDVKM. This CDR3 region has 15 residues. As DNA, the CDR3 is TGTGCCAGCAGCCTTAGCCCAACGCTCTCCTACGAGCAGTACTTC. It yields the protein CASSLSPTLSYEQYF.

The CDR3 protein is CASSPMTGGLNEQFF. The CDR3 DNA reads TGTGCCAGCTCACCCATGACAGGGGGTCTGAATGAGCAGTTCTTC. The chain recombines TRBV18 with TRBJ2-1; TRBD1 agrees at 9 bases. This CDR3 spans 15 amino acids. Germline V gene lookup returns CDR1 KGHSH and CDR2 LQKENI. Trimming at V came to 3 bases and at J to 7 bases, leaving 7 bases not matched to a gene.

V gene TRBV21-1 combines with J gene TRBJ2-1; the DNA was not used to check the table's D call, TRBD1. TRBV21-1 is noted as a pseudogene. The CDR3 runs to 19 residues. The CDR3 is CAILQKRMPDRGRYNEQFF. The CDR3 DNA is TGTGCCATCCTGCAGAAGCGGATGCCGGACAGGGGACGCTACAATGAGCAGTTCTTC.

This clone was recorded only once. The sample has other DNA sequences that encode this CDR3 too. The chain uses TRBV28 and TRBJ2-7; possible D gene TRBD1, 5 bases. The CDR3 spans 12 residues. V was pared by 2 bases and J by 3 bases, with 5 bases between. Germline V gene data show CDR1 as MDHEN and CDR2 as SYDVKM. The CDR3 protein is CASSLRGYEQYF. Written as DNA, the CDR3 is TGTGCCAGCAGTTTAAGGGGCTACGAGCAGTACTTC. Looking up the rest from reference TRBV28 and TRBJ2-7 gives the full variable domain: DVKVTQSSRYLVKRTGEKVFLECVQDMDHENMFWYRQDPGLGLRLIYFSYDVKMKEKGDIPEGYSVSREKKERFSLILESASTNQTSMYLCASSLRGYEQYFGPGTRLTVT.

The V gene is TRBV18, the J gene TRBJ1-1; the D gene is possibly TRBD1 (6 bases). The CDR3 spans 15 residues. Trimming cost V 3 bases and J 0 bases, with 11 bases left between them. Germline CDR1 reads KGHSH; CDR2 reads LQKENI. The CDR3 bases are TGTGCCAGCTCACCCCTTACAGGGTTGAACACTGAAGCTTTCTTT. Encoded protein: CASSPLTGLNTEAFF.

This clone was seen only a few times. V and J are TRBV5-1 and TRBJ1-5; 9 nucleotides match TRBD1. Unmatched junction bases numbered 6, after V lost 4 bases and J lost 7 bases. CDR3 length: 14 amino acids. Germline V CDR1 and CDR2: SGHRS, YFSETQ. For the CDR3, the DNA is TGCGCCAGCAGCCCGGACAGGGGTGAACAGCCCCAGCATTTT. It translates to CASSPDRGEQPQHF.

The chain is built from TRBV11-2 and TRBJ1-1; no firm D call. Between the trimmed V and J ends, which lost 1 base and 7 bases, there was a span of 7 bases. The CDR3 loop spans 12 amino acids. Per germline, CDR1 SGHAT and CDR2 FQNNGV. The chain's CDR3 is CASSLVASEAFF. Here the CDR3 DNA reads TGTGCCAGCAGCTTAGTAGCGAGTGAAGCTTTCTTT.

V usage is TRBV3-1 (or the pseudogene TRBV3-2) and J usage is TRBJ2-5; D not resolved. Germline CDR1 reads LGHDT; CDR2 reads YNNKEL (reference sequence). CDR3 length equals 14 residues. Trimming shortened V by 2 bases and J by 3 bases, and 10 bases separated the two germline ends. CDR3 residues: CASSQQNYEETQYF. In DNA form, the CDR3 reads TGTGCCAGCAGCCAACAAAACTACGAAGAGACCCAGTACTTC.

The chain carries TRBV7-9 and TRBJ1-5; TRBD1 matches at 11 bases. Trimming cost V 5 bases and J 3 bases; bases outside gene matches: 6. CDR1 and CDR2 from the germline V gene are SEHNR and FQNEAQ (reference sequence). This CDR3 comprises 16 residues. The chain's CDR3 is CASSAGTGGSNQPQHF. For the CDR3, the DNA is TGTGCCAGCAGCGCCGGGACAGGGGGATCCAATCAGCCCCAGCATTTT.

The chain recombines TRBV4-1 with TRBJ1-1, with D tentatively TRBD1 (5 bases). Germline-derived CDR1 and CDR2 are MGHRA and YSYEKL. This CDR3 contains 14 residues. V was shortened by 1 base and J by 3 bases, with 9 bases between the two germline ends. The CDR3 DNA follows: TGCGCCAGCAGCCAAGCGGGGGAGGACACTGAAGCTTTCTTT. This translates into CASSQAGEDTEAFF.

The rearrangement uses TRBV2 and TRBJ2-2, with TRBD2 matching over 8 bases. CDR1 and CDR2 from the germline V gene are SNHLY and FYNNEI. CDR3 length: 16 residues. V was pared by 3 bases and J by 7 bases, with 10 bases of the junction left unmatched. The CDR3 DNA reads as TGTGCCAGCAGTGAGAGCGGGAGCCCCGGGGTCGGGGAGCTGTTTTTT. It is translated as CASSESGSPGVGELFF.

This clone was recorded only once. J is TRBJ1-4 and V is TRBV9, with 7 bases fitting TRBD1. Losses at the gene ends were 0 bases for V and 12 bases for J; bases not matched to a gene: 2. This CDR3 region has 12 residues. The germline CDR1 and CDR2 sequences are SGDLS and YYNGEE. The CDR3 bases are TGTGCCAGCAGCGTAGGACAGGGAGAACTGTTTTTT. Its protein is CASSVGQGELFF.

Here the CDR3 DNA reads TGTGCCAGCAGCCAAGATCCAGGACAGGGTTATAGCAATCAGCCCCAGCATTTT. Protein product: CASSQDPGQGYSNQPQHF. The chain uses TRBV14 and TRBJ1-5, with TRBD1 identical over 8 bases. The CDR3 loop spans 18 amino acids. Looked up from germline, CDR1 is SGHDN and CDR2 is FVKESK. Trimming at V came to 0 bases and at J to 0 bases, leaving 7 bases not matched to a gene. Supplemented by reference TRBV14 and TRBJ1-5, the full variable domain reads EAGVTQFPSHSVIEKGQTVTLRCDPISGHDNLYWYRRVMGKEIKFLLHFVKESKQDESGMPNNRFLAERTGGTYSTLKVQPAELEDSGVYFCASSQDPGQGYSNQPQHFGDGTRLSIL.

The sample holds one count of this clone. The V call is TRBV10-3, the J call TRBJ1-3; 7 bases line up with TRBD1. The germline V gene has CDR1 ENHRY and CDR2 SYGVKD. Trimming at V came to 5 bases and at J to 0 bases, leaving 7 bases not matched to a gene. The CDR3 consists of 16 residues. CDR3 sequence reads: CAISNRGRGSGNTIYF. In DNA form, the CDR3 reads TGTGCCATCAGTAACAGGGGAAGGGGCTCTGGAAACACCATATATTTT.

Here the CDR3 reads CASSLRWAGGLSYEQYF. The CDR3 DNA follows: TGTGCCAGCAGCCTACGATGGGCGGGAGGTCTCTCCTACGAGCAGTACTTC. The J gene is TRBJ2-7, the V gene TRBV3-1 (or the pseudogene TRBV3-2), with TRBD2 matching 8 bases. CDR1 is LGHDT and CDR2 is YNNKEL in the germline V gene (reference sequence). After removal of 4 bases from V and 0 bases from J, the junction contained 11 bases not matched to a gene. The CDR3 has 17 amino acids.

This clone was picked up one time. V gene TRBV18 combines with J gene TRBJ1-4, with 8 bases lining up with TRBD1. This CDR3 comprises 17 residues. V trimming: 4 bases; J trimming: 8 bases; junction bases outside the gene matches: 15. The V gene's germline CDR1 is KGHSH and CDR2 LQKENI. In DNA, the CDR3 is TGTGCCAGCTCACTCGGACAGGGCGGCGGGTTTGGAGAAAAACTGTTTTTT. As protein: CASSLGQGGGFGEKLFF. The complete variable domain, with remaining parts taken from reference TRBV18 and TRBJ1-4, reads NAGVMQNPRHLVRRRGQEARLRCSPMKGHSHVYWYRQLPEEGLKFMVYLQKENIIDESGMPKERFSAEFPKEGPSILRIQQVVRGDSAAYFCASSLGQGGGFGEKLFFGSGTQLSVL.